This T cell receptor (beta chain) was identified during a study of T-cell reconstitution after alpha-beta-depleted transplantation in children. This clonotype appeared a few times. Its antigen is not identified. Whole-study findings and limits: By one year post-transplant, T-cell counts and diversity largely arose from T cells that were newly produced. Elevated TCRbeta diversity at day 60 was traced, in some patients, to surviving recipient T cells and thymic progenitors.

There are 12 residues in the CDR3. With 5 bases removed from V and 0 bases from J, the gap between germline ends came to 4 bases. CDR1 MDHEN and CDR2 SYDVKM come from the germline V gene. Preparation of the TCRbeta library was carried out with unique molecular identifiers. TCRdb recomputed calls from the PCR reads with MiXCR, one row per CDR3 protein. The sample comprises 95,000 to 120,000 distinct CDR3 sequences, almost 6.5% of which are singletons, and roughly 25% rests with the top ten. This receptor was taken from a male patient aged 2 to 10 who had a stem cell transplant for acute lymphoblastic leukemia, so the T cells may come from the graft donor. The chain has TRBV28 and TRBJ1-1; D gene uncertain. This specimen consisted of PBMCs, mostly from graft donor cells, obtained 360 days after TCRalphabeta/CD19-depleted stem cell transplant. The DNA for the CDR3 is TGTGCCAGCAGTGGCTTGAACACTGAAGCTTTCTTT. Residues: CASSGLNTEAFF.